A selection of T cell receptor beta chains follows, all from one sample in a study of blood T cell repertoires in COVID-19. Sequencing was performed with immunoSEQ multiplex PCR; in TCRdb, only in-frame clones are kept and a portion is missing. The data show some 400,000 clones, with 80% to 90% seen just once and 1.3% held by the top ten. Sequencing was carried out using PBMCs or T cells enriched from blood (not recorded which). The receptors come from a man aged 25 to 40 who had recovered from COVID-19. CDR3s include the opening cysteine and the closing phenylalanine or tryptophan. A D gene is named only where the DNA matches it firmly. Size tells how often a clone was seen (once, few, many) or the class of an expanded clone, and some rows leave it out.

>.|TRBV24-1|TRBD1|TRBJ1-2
TGTGCCACCAGTGACGGGGGACAGGGGGTTGGCTACACCTTC
CATSDGGQGVGYTF
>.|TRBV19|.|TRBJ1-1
TGTGCCAGTAGTAGCCAGCCGGGAGTGAACACTGAAGCTTTCTTT
CASSSQPGVNTEAFF
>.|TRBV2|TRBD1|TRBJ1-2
TGTGCCAGCAGTGGGATAGGGGACAGGGTGTTATCTAACTATGGCTACACCTTC
CASSGIGDRVLSNYGYTF
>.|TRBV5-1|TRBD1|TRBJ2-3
TGCGCCAGCGGGACAGGCACAGATACGCAGTATTTT
CASGTGTDTQYF
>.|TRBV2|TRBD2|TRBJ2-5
TGTGCCAGCGTAGTCGGGTGGGAGGGGCAAGAGACCCAGTACTTC
CASVVGWEGQETQYF
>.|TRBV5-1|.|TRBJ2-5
TGCGCCAGCAGCTCGGGCTGGACTCAAGAGACCCAGTACTTC
CASSSGWTQETQYF
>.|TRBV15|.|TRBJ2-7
TGTGCCACCTCCTTCGCGGGTGCCTACGAGCAGTACTTC
CATSFAGAYEQYF
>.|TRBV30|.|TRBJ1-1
TGTGCCTGGAGTGTACAGGGCTCGACCGCAGCTATCTTT
CAWSVQGSTAAIF
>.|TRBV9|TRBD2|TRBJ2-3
TGTGCCAGCAGCGTCGAGCGGGGGGTTGGAGATACGCAGTATTTT
CASSVERGVGDTQYF
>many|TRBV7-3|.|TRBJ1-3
TGTGCCAGCAGCTTAAGCTGGGGGCCTGGAAACACCATATATTTT
CASSLSWGPGNTIYF
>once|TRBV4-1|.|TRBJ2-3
TGCGCCAGCAGCCAAGCGGTCTCATCAGATACGCAGTATTTT
CASSQAVSSDTQYF
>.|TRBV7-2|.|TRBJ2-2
TGTGCCAACCCTCCCCAGGGAAATACCGGGGAGCTGTTTTTT
CANPPQGNTGELFF
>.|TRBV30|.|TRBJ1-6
TGTGCCTGGGGGCGGCAAAATAATTCACCCCTCCACTTT
CAWGRQNNSPLHF
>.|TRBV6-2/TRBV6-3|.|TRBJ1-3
TGTGCCAGCACCCCGGCCACCGGAAACACCATATATTTT
CASTPATGNTIYF
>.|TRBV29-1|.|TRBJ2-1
TGCAGCGTTTTATCTATGATCGGCGCTAGCAATGAGCAGTTCTTC
CSVLSMIGASNEQFF
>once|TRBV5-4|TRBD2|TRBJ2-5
TGTGCCAGCAGCTTAGGCGGGGGACTAGGAGAGACCCAGTACTTC
CASSLGGGLGETQYF
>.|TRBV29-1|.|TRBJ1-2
TGCAGCGCCGGGTCAGCGACGGGCTATGGCTACACCTTC
CSAGSATGYGYTF
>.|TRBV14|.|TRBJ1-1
TGTGCCAGCAGCCTCAGCGGAAAGGGGAGGGGTCCTGAAGCTTTCTTT
CASSLSGKGRGPEAFF
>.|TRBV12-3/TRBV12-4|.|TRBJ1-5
TGTGCCAGCAGTCTTTATAGCAATCAGCCCCAGCATTTT
CASSLYSNQPQHF
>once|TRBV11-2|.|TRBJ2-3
TGTGCCAGCAGCCCCGACAGGTTAACAGATACGCAGTATTTT
CASSPDRLTDTQYF
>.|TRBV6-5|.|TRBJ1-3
TGTGCCAGCAGTCCAGGTTTCTCTGGAAACACCATATATTTT
CASSPGFSGNTIYF
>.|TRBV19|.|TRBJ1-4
TGTGCCAGCCACCTAACAGGTTCTAATGAAAAACTGTTTTTT
CASHLTGSNEKLFF
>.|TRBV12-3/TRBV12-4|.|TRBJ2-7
TGTGCCAGCAGTTTAGGCCTAGGGCAGTACTTC
CASSLGLGQYF
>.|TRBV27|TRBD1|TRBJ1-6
TGTGCCAGCAGGTTAGGGACAGGGGGAAGGTCACCCCTCCACTTT
CASRLGTGGRSPLHF
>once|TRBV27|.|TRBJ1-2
TGTGCCAGCAGTTTTGGGGGGGACTATGGCTACACCTTC
CASSFGGDYGYTF
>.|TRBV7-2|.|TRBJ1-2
TGTGCCAGCAGCTGGAGGAACGGCTACACCTTC
CASSWRNGYTF
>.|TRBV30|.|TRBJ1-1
TGTGCCTACACGGCGCAGGCGAACACTGAAGCTTTCTTT
CAYTAQANTEAFF
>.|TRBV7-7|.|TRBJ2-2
TGTGCTAGCAGTTTACACTTAACCGGGGAGCTGTTTTTT
CASSLHLTGELFF
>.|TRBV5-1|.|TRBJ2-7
TGCGCCAGCAGCCCGCACCCGGACAAGTCCTACGAGCAGTACTTC
CASSPHPDKSYEQYF
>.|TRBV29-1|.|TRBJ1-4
TGCAGCGTTGGCCGGGGAACACCAACTAATGAAAAACTGTTTTTT
CSVGRGTPTNEKLFF
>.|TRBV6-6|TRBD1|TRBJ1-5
TGTGCCAGCAGTCCCCAGGGGACAGGGTTCAGCAATCAGCCCCAGCATTTT
CASSPQGTGFSNQPQHF
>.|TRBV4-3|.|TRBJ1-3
TGCGCCAGCAGCCAAGATTTTTGGCCCACTGGAAACACCATATATTTT
CASSQDFWPTGNTIYF
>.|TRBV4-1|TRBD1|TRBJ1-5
TGCGCCAGCAGCCAATCGGACAGGGGGTTTGGCAATCAGCCCCAGCATTTT
CASSQSDRGFGNQPQHF
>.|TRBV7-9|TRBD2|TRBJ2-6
TGTGCCAGCAGCTTTAGCGGGACGGGTCCTGTCGTCCTGACTTTC
CASSFSGTGPVVLTF
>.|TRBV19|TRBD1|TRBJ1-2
TGTGCCAGTAGTATCCGGCGGGACAGGGGGCTTCCTAACTATGGCTACACCTTC
CASSIRRDRGLPNYGYTF
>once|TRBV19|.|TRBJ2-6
TGTGCCAGTAGTATCACAGGGTACGGGGCCAACGTCCTGACTTTC
CASSITGYGANVLTF
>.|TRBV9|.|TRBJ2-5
TGTGCCTCCGCTAGGGGGTACCAAGAGACCCAGTACTTC
CASARGYQETQYF
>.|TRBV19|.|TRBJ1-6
TGTGCCAGTAGCCCCTTCGGTAGCTCCTATAATTCACCCCTCCACTTT
CASSPFGSSYNSPLHF
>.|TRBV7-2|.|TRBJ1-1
TGTGCCAGCAGCTTAGGATTGGGCAACACTGAAGCTTTCTTT
CASSLGLGNTEAFF
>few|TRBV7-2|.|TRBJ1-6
TGTGCCAGCAGCTCCTACTATAATTCACCCCTCCACTTT
CASSSYYNSPLHF
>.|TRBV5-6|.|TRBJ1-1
TGTGCCAGCAGCTTGGGATTCGGGGGGCGAACTGAAGCTTTCTTT
CASSLGFGGRTEAFF
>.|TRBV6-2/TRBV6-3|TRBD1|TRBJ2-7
TGTGCCAGCAGTTACGGGGACAGGGAGGCCCGGGGGCAGTACTTC
CASSYGDREARGQYF
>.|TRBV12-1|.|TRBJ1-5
TGTGCCAGCAGCTTACAACAGGGGTGTAGCAATCAGCCCCAGCATTTT
CASSLQQGCSNQPQHF
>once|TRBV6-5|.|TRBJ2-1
TGTGCCAGCAGTTTCCAGGGGCTAGAGCAGTTCTTC
CASSFQGLEQFF
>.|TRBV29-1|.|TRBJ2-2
TGCAGCGTTGAACTGTCGACAACGAACACCGGGGAGCTGTTTTTT
CSVELSTTNTGELFF
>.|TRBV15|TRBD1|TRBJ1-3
TGTGCCACCAGCAGTGGGCAGGGGGCGGCTGGAAACACCATATATTTT
CATSSGQGAAGNTIYF
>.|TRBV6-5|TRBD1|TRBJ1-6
TGTGCCAGCAGACCTGGACAGGGGGCTTCACCCCTCCACTTT
CASRPGQGASPLHF
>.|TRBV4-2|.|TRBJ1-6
TGTGCCAGCAGCCAACTCCATGATCAGGGCACACCCCTCCACTTT
CASSQLHDQGTPLHF